The next 20 T cell receptor beta chains were all read from a single sample in a study of shared clonotypes between healthy human individuals. TCRdb keeps only in-frame clones here, not all; method: immunoSEQ multiplex PCR. The data show about 1.5 million clones, roughly 97% seen once. Input material: naive CD4+ T cells sorted from blood. Subset here: CD45RA+ positively selected. Receptors were obtained from a man younger than 40 in good health.

This clone was seen a single time. The chain joins TRBV10-2 to TRBJ2-5; 8 positions match TRBD1. V was pared by 8 bases and J by 5 bases, with 13 bases of the junction left unmatched. This CDR3 has 15 amino acids. Germline loops: CDR1 WSHSY, CDR2 SAAADI. This chain's CDR3 is CASGDLQGAAETQYF. The CDR3 DNA is TGCGCCAGCGGGGACCTCCAGGGGGCCGCCGAGACCCAGTACTTC.

The chain has TRBV7-2 and TRBJ1-2; 10 bases fit TRBD1. The length of the CDR3 is 13 residues. J was trimmed by 8 bases and V by 4 bases; bases with no gene match: 4. The germline V gene has CDR1 SGHTA and CDR2 FQGNSA. The CDR3 sequence is CASSSRQGAGYTF. The CDR3 nucleotides are TGTGCCAGCAGCTCCCGACAGGGGGCCGGCTACACCTTC.

Concerning this clone: Other DNA variants within this sample encode the same CDR3. The rearrangement uses TRBV29-1 and TRBJ1-5; 10 nucleotides align to TRBD1. V lost 4 bases to trimming and J lost 4 bases; unmatched junction nucleotides: 1. The CDR3 runs 13 residues. Germline loops: CDR1 SQVTM, CDR2 ANQGSEA. The CDR3: CSVGDRGNQPQHF. CDR3 nucleotide sequence: TGCAGCGTTGGGGACAGGGGAAATCAGCCCCAGCATTTT.

V usage is TRBV30 and J usage is TRBJ2-1, with TRBD2 as a possible D gene (6 bases). Germline loops: CDR1 GTSNPN, CDR2 SVGIG (reference sequence). Trimming removed 0 bases at V and 10 bases at J, with 10 bases between. CDR3 length: 12 amino acids. In DNA, the CDR3 is TGTGCCTGGAGTGTACCTAGCGAGGAGCAGTTCTTC. This gives the protein CAWSVPSEEQFF.

This clone was observed a single time. The chain combines TRBV6-6 with TRBJ2-7; 8 bases map to TRBD1. The CDR3 is made up of 15 amino acids. The germline gives CDR1 MNHNY, CDR2 SVGAGI (reference sequence). J was trimmed by 0 bases and V by 4 bases; bases with no gene match: 5. CDR3 in DNA: TGTGCCAGCAGTTTGACAGGGGCGAGCTCCTACGAGCAGTACTTC. Translated: CASSLTGASSYEQYF.

The rearrangement joins TRBV28 to TRBJ1-1, with D perhaps TRBD1 (6 bases). The CDR3 is 13 residues long. Germline lookup yields CDR1 MDHEN and CDR2 SYDVKM. V was pared by 9 bases and J by 3 bases, with 14 bases between. The CDR3 sequence: CASRQERDTEAFF. CDR3 nucleotide sequence: TGTGCCAGTCGACAGGAACGGGACACTGAAGCTTTCTTT.

The V gene is TRBV7-2, the J gene TRBJ1-1; D not resolved. V dropped 0 bases and J dropped 0 bases, with 14 bases sitting between them. CDR3 size: 17 residues. Per the germline V gene, CDR1 is SGHTA and CDR2 is FQGNSA. This chain's CDR3 is CASSLALGRPMNTEAFF. CDR3 sequence (DNA): TGTGCCAGCAGCTTAGCGCTGGGGAGACCCATGAACACTGAAGCTTTCTTT. The complete variable domain, with remaining parts taken from reference TRBV7-2 and TRBJ1-1, reads GAGVSQSPSNKVTEKGKDVELRCDPISGHTALYWYRQSLGQGLEFLIYFQGNSAPDKSGLPSDRFSAERTGGSVSTLTIQRTQQEDSAVYLCASSLALGRPMNTEAFFGQGTRLTVV.

J is TRBJ2-3 and V is TRBV5-8; 8 bases are a match to TRBD2. The germline CDR1 and CDR2 sequences are SGHTS and YDEGEE. This CDR3 has 19 residues. V gave up 4 bases and J gave up 4 bases; unmatched junction bases: 20. This CDR3 reads CASSLGNLPGLGFADTQYF. The DNA for the CDR3 is TGTGCCAGCAGCCTGGGGAACCTACCGGGACTAGGCTTCGCAGATACGCAGTATTTT.

This chain joins TRBV28 and TRBJ1-1, with D perhaps matching TRBD1 (5 bases). The CDR3 is 17 residues long. Germline V lookup: CDR1 MDHEN, CDR2 SYDVKM. With 2 bases removed from V and 0 bases from J, the gap between germline ends came to 16 bases. DNA of the CDR3: TGTGCCAGCAGTTTACCCAGGGAATTATACATGAACACTGAAGCTTTCTTT. This gives the protein CASSLPRELYMNTEAFF. Supplemented by reference TRBV28 and TRBJ1-1, the full variable domain reads DVKVTQSSRYLVKRTGEKVFLECVQDMDHENMFWYRQDPGLGLRLIYFSYDVKMKEKGDIPEGYSVSREKKERFSLILESASTNQTSMYLCASSLPRELYMNTEAFFGQGTRLTVV.

This chain joins TRBV18 and TRBJ2-4; weak D call: TRBD2 (5 bases). The V and J ends lost 0 bases and 7 bases respectively, with 10 bases between them. Per germline, CDR1 KGHSH and CDR2 LQKENI. The CDR3 totals 14 residues. This CDR3 reads CASSPPPGGNIQYF. CDR3 DNA: TGTGCCAGCTCACCACCGCCGGGCGGGAACATTCAGTACTTC. Using reference TRBV18 and TRBJ2-4 for the parts outside the CDR3, the full variable domain is NAGVMQNPRHLVRRRGQEARLRCSPMKGHSHVYWYRQLPEEGLKFMVYLQKENIIDESGMPKERFSAEFPKEGPSILRIQQVVRGDSAAYFCASSPPPGGNIQYFGAGTRLSVL.

The V gene is TRBV19, the J gene TRBJ2-7; 12 nucleotides agree with TRBD2. V gave up 5 bases and J gave up 6 bases; unmatched junction bases: 8. The CDR3 extends over 15 amino acids. Germline assignment: CDR1 LNHDA and CDR2 SQIVND (reference sequence). This chain's CDR3 is CASSRTSGNLPEQYF. CDR3 bases: TGTGCCAGTAGTCGGACTAGCGGGAATCTTCCCGAGCAGTACTTC.

This rearrangement joins TRBV7-2 to TRBJ2-6; the D gene is possibly TRBD1 (6 bases). The germline V gene has CDR1 SGHTA and CDR2 FQGNSA. Between the trimmed V and J ends, which lost 8 bases and 4 bases, there was a span of 24 bases. This CDR3 is built from 18 residues. The CDR3 DNA reads as TGTGCCAGCGTTAGTTGGGGGCGAGTGTCAAGCGGGGCCAACGTCCTGACTTTC. Its translation: CASVSWGRVSSGANVLTF.

The CDR3 reads CASSSETAYEQYF. The CDR3 DNA sequence: TGTGCCAGCAGCTCCGAAACAGCCTACGAGCAGTACTTC. V and J are TRBV7-2 and TRBJ2-7; no clear D gene. Germline V gives CDR1 SGHTA, CDR2 FQGNSA. The CDR3 totals 13 residues. V dropped 4 bases and J dropped 2 bases, with 9 bases sitting between them.

The chain has TRBV29-1 and TRBJ2-7; possibly TRBD2 for D (6 bases). Germline CDR1 and CDR2: SQVTM and ANQGSEA. This CDR3 has 11 amino acids. Deletions cut 5 bases from V and 5 bases from J, with 10 bases between. CDR3 bases: TGCAGCGTTCAAGGCGGGGACGAGCAGTACTTC. Protein sequence: CSVQGGDEQYF.

The chain recombines TRBV4-1 with TRBJ1-5, with D possibly matching TRBD1 (6 bases). Germline V CDR1 and CDR2: MGHRA, YSYEKL. This CDR3 comprises 19 residues. With 1 base removed from V and 3 bases from J, the gap between germline ends came to 22 bases. DNA for the CDR3: TGCGCCAGCAGCCAAGCCCTTGCAATTGTAGGGGGAGTCAATCAGCCCCAGCATTTT. This sequence encodes CASSQALAIVGGVNQPQHF.

This sequence joins TRBV27 and TRBJ2-7; D is perhaps TRBD1 (5 bases). The CDR3 covers 16 residues. The V end was cut by 5 bases, the J end by 5 bases, with 22 bases between. Looked up from germline, CDR1 is MNHEY and CDR2 is SMNVEV (reference sequence). This CDR3 reads CASSQGPPGNIHEQYF. The CDR3 DNA follows: TGTGCCAGCAGTCAGGGCCCCCCAGGGAATATCCACGAGCAGTACTTC.

The rearrangement joins TRBV11-3 to TRBJ2-7, with TRBD1 matching 7 bases. This CDR3 is built from 14 residues. The V segment lost 3 bases and the J segment 9 bases; nucleotides outside the gene matches: 11. CDR1 is SGHNT, CDR2 YENEEA, per germline. The CDR3 sequence is CASSFAPGTEGQYF. The CDR3 coding sequence is TGTGCCAGCAGCTTCGCTCCCGGGACAGAGGGGCAGTACTTC.

This chain connects TRBV7-9 to TRBJ2-7; a possible D gene is TRBD2 (5 bases). Germline V gives CDR1 SEHNR, CDR2 FQNEAQ (reference sequence). CDR3 size: 14 residues. V was pared by 5 bases and J by 6 bases, with 17 bases between. The CDR3 DNA reads as TGTGCCAGCAGCCCAGGAGACCCCCGGGGCGAGCAGTACTTC. Protein product: CASSPGDPRGEQYF.

J is TRBJ2-3 and V is TRBV5-1, with D possibly matching TRBD2 (6 bases). Looked up from germline, CDR1 is SGHRS and CDR2 is YFSETQ. V lost 4 bases and J 1 base, leaving 19 bases between the germline ends. This CDR3 contains 17 residues. The CDR3 bases are TGCGCCAGCAGCCAAGGCAACATCGGGAGCCGCACAGATACGCAGTATTTT. Encoded protein: CASSQGNIGSRTDTQYF. The full variable domain, completed using reference TRBV5-1 and TRBJ2-3, is KAGVTQTPRYLIKTRGQQVTLSCSPISGHRSVSWYQQTPGQGLQFLFEYFSETQRNKGNFPGRFSGRQFSNSRSEMNVSTLELGDSALYLCASSQGNIGSRTDTQYFGPGTRLTVL.

CDR3 coding DNA: TGTGCCAGTAGGGACACGATGGCTGAAGCTTTCTTT. Translation: CASRDTMAEAFF. The J gene is TRBJ1-1, the V gene TRBV19, with a weak D call TRBD1 (5 bases). Germline V lookup: CDR1 LNHDA, CDR2 SQIVND (reference sequence). V shed 6 bases and J shed 6 bases, with 11 bases lying between them. The CDR3 runs to 12 residues.